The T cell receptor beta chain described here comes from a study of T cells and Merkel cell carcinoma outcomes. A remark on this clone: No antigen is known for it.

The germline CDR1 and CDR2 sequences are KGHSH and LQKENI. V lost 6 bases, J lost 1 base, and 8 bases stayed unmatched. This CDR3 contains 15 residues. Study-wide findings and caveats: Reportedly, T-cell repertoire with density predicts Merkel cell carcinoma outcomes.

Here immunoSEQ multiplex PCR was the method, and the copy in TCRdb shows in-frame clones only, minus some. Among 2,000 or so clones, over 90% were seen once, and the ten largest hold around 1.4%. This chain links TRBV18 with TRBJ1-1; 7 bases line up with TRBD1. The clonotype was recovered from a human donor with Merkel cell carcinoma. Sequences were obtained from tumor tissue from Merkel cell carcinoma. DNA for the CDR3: TGTGCCAGCTCTCTTCAGACAGGGTCGAACACTGAAGCTTTCTTT. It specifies CASSLQTGSNTEAFF.